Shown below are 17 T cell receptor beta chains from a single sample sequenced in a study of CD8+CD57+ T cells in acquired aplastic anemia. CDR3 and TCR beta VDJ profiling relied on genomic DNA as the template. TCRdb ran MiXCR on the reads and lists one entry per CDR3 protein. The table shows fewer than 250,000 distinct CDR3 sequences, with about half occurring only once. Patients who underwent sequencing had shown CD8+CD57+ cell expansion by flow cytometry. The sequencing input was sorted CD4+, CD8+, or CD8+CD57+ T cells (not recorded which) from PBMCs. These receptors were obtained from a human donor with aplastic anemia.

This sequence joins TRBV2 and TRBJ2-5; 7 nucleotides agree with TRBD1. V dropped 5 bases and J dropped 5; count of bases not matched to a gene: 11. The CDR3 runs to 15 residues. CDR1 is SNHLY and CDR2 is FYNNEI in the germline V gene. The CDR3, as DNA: TGTGCCAGCAGTCCCCCGGGACAGTCGGAGGAGACCCAGTACTTC. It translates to CASSPPGQSEETQYF.

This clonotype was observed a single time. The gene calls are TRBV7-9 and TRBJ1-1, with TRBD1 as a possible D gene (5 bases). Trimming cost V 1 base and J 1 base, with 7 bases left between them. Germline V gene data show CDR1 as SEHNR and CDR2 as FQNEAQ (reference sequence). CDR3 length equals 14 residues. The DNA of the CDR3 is TGTGCCAGCAGCTTAGAAGGACAGAACACTGAAGCTTTCTTT. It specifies CASSLEGQNTEAFF.

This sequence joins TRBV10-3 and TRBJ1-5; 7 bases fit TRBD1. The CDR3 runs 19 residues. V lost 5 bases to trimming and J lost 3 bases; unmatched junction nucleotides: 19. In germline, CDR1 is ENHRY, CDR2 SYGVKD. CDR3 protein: CAISPRGASMGRVNQPQHF. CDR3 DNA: TGTGCCATCAGTCCCAGGGGGGCCTCTATGGGCAGGGTCAATCAGCCCCAGCATTTT.

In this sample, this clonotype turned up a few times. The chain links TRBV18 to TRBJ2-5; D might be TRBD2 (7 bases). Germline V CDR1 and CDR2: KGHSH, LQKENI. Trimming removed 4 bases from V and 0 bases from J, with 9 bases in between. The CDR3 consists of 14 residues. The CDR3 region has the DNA TGTGCCAGCTCACAGGGGGGGTACCAAGAGACCCAGTACTTC. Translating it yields CASSQGGYQETQYF.

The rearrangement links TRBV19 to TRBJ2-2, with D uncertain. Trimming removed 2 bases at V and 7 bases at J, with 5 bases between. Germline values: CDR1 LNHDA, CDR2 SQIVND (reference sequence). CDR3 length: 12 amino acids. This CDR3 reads CASSIQLGELFF. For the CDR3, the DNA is TGTGCCAGTAGTATACAACTCGGGGAGCTGTTTTTT.

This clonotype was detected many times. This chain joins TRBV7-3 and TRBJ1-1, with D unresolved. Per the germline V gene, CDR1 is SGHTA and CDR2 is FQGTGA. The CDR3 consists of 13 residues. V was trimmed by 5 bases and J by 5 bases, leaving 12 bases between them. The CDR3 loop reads CASSPVSETEAFF. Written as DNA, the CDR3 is TGTGCCAGCAGCCCAGTTTCGGAGACTGAAGCTTTCTTT.

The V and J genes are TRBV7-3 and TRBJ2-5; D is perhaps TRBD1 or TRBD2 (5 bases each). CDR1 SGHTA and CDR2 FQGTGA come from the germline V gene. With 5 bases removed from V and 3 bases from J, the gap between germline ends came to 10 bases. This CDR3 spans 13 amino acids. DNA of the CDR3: TGTGCCAGCAGCAGGGACGCGGAAGAGACCCAGTACTTC. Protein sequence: CASSRDAEETQYF.

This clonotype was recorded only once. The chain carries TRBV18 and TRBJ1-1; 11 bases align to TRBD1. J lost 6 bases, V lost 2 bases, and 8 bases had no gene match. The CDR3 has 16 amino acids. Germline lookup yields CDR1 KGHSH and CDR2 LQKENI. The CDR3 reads CASSPTTGTGGPEAFF. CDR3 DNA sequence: TGTGCCAGCTCACCAACGACCGGGACAGGGGGTCCTGAAGCTTTCTTT.

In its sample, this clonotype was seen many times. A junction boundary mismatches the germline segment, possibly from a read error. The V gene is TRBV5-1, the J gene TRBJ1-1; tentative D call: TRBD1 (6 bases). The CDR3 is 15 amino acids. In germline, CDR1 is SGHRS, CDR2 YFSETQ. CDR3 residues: CASSLGGTGNTEAFF. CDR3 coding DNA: TGCGCCAGCAGTTTGGGGGGCACGGGGAACACTGAAGCTTTCTTT.

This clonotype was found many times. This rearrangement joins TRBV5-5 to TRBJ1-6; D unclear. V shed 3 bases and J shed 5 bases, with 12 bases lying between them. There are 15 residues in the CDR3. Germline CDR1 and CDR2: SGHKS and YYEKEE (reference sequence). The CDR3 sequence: CASSSEQPHNSPLHF. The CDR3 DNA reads TGTGCCAGCAGCTCAGAGCAGCCTCATAATTCACCCCTCCACTTT.

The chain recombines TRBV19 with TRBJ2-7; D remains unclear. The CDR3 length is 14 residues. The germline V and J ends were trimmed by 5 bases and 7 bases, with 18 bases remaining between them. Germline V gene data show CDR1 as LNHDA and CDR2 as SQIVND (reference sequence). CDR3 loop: CASSHDRAWEEQYF. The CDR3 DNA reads TGTGCCAGTAGTCACGACCGAGCCTGGGAAGAGCAGTACTTC.

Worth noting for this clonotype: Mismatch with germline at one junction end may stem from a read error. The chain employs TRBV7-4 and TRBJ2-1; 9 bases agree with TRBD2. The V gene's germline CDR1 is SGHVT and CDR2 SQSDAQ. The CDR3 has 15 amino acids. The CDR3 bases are TGCGCCAGCAGCCCTAGCGGGATCTCCTACAATGAGCAGTTCTTC. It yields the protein CASSPSGISYNEQFF.

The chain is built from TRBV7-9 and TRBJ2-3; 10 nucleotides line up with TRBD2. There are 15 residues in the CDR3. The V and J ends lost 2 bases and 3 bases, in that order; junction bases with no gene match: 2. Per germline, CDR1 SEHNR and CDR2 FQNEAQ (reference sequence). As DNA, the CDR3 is TGTGCCAGCAGCTTACAAGCGGGGGGGACAGATACGCAGTATTTT. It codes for CASSLQAGGTDTQYF.

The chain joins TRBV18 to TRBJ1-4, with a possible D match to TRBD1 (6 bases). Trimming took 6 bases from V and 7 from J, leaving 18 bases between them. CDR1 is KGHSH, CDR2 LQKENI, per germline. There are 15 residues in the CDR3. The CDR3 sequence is CASSYLQGGGEKLFF. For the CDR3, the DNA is TGTGCCAGCTCTTACCTACAGGGTGGAGGTGAAAAACTGTTTTTT.

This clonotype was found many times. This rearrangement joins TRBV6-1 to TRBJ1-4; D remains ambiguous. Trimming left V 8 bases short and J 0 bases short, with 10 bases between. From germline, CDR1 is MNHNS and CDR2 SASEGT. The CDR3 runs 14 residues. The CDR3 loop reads CASERAATNEKLFF. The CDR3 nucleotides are TGTGCCAGCGAGCGGGCAGCAACTAATGAAAAACTGTTTTTT.

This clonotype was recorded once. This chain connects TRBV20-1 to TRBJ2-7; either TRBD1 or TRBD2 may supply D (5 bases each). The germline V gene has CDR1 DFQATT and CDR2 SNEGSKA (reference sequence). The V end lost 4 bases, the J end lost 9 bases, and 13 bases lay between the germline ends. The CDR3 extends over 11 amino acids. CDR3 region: CSAIEGIGQYF. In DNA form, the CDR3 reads TGCAGTGCTATTGAGGGGATCGGGCAGTACTTC.

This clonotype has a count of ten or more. CDR3 nucleotide sequence: TGTGCCAGCAGTTCTCGGACAACTTTACAGCCCCAGCATTTT. Residues: CASSSRTTLQPQHF. The V gene is TRBV6-5, the J gene TRBJ1-5; maybe TRBD1 (5 bases). The germline gives CDR1 MNHEY, CDR2 SVGAGI. V lost 4 bases to trimming and J lost 7 bases, with 14 bases between them. This CDR3 has 14 residues.